The T cell receptor beta chain under discussion was sequenced for a study of cytomegalovirus exposure and HLA in healthy donors. Study in general: About 80 million unique TCR sequences came from HLA-typed donors in an early release.

Deletions cut 2 bases from V and 4 bases from J, with 6 bases between. The CDR3 contains 11 residues. Germline V CDR1 and CDR2: SQVTM, ANQGSEA. Worth noting for this clone: The antigen is not known.

Regarding the study as a whole: The Asian-associated ancestry cluster reportedly had fewer N-insertions than the approximately 690-donor mean in a later analysis. Cytomegalovirus association was listed for 170 or so TCR beta chains.

PCR primers comprised 60 Vbeta and 13 Jbeta primers. Repertoires were generated with immunoSEQ multiplex PCR, while TCRdb's copy carries only in-frame clones and drops some. Of some 150,000 clones in the sample, around 77% were seen once. The material sequenced was PBMCs. The sequence was collected from a man aged 25 to 40 in good health and CMV-seronegative. This sequence joins TRBV29-1 and TRBJ2-7, with no clear D. CDR3 in amino acids: CSVEPRYEQYF. CDR3 sequence (DNA): TGCAGCGTTGAACCCCGGTACGAGCAGTACTTC.